This T cell receptor beta chain comes out of a study of shared clonotypes between healthy human individuals. Clones were read by immunoSEQ multiplex PCR, and TCRdb kept only the in-frame ones, dropping some. This sample has roughly 2,500,000 clones; 90% to 95% occur once, and the top ten carry approximately 0.35%. Subsets obtained from CD4+ cells comprised CD45RA+ naive and CD45RA-negative memory cells. The CDR3 is made up of 15 amino acids. V gave up 11 bases and J gave up 4 bases; unmatched junction bases: 11. Germline loops: CDR1 MNHNS, CDR2 SASEGT. The sequenced sample consisted of naive CD4+ T cells from PBMCs. Noted subset: CD45RA+ positively selected. This TCR came from a man between 18 and 35 years old in good health. Some clones in this sample may be carry-over from other donors' samples. V and J are TRBV6-1 and TRBJ2-2, with 9 bases matching TRBD2. This chain's CDR3 is CAGRVAGVSTGELFF. The CDR3 DNA is TGTGCCGGACGGGTAGCGGGAGTTTCCACCGGGGAGCTGTTTTTT.